Listed here are 3 T cell receptor beta chains from one sample, sequenced in a study of patients and donors after allogeneic stem cell transplantation. A single record per CDR3 protein comes from TCRdb applying MiXCR to the RT-PCR reads. The table includes some 960,000 distinct CDR3 sequences, approximately 18% detected once. The specimen sequenced was blood, either unsorted or a sorted T cell fraction (not recorded which). The receptors here all came from a human donor who was either an allogeneic HSCT recipient or a stem cell or donor lymphocyte infusion donor (not recorded which). It is not recorded whose cells these are; they may come from a transplant donor.

This clonotype was seen more than once but under ten times. The chain joins TRBV30 to TRBJ2-3, with 7 bases lining up with TRBD1. The length of the CDR3 is 14 residues. Germline V gene data show CDR1 as GTSNPN and CDR2 as SVGIG (reference sequence). V trimming: 5 bases; J trimming: 5 bases; junction bases outside the gene matches: 10. CDR3 residues: CAWEGAVGGDTQYF. As DNA, the CDR3 is TGTGCCTGGGAGGGGGCAGTTGGGGGAGATACGCAGTATTTT.

The chain couples TRBV29-1 to TRBJ1-1, with D possibly TRBD1 on 6 matching bases. The CDR3 runs to 16 residues. Germline CDR1 and CDR2: SQVTM and ANQGSEA. Trimming left V 2 bases short and J 7 bases short, with 23 bases between. This chain's CDR3 is CSVENPSQGSFSEAFF. CDR3 bases: TGCAGCGTTGAAAATCCATCGCAGGGGAGTTTCAGTGAAGCTTTCTTT.

CDR3 DNA: TGTGCCAGCAGCCAAACAGGGGCTAGCAATCAGCCCCAGCATTTT. Protein: CASSQTGASNQPQHF. This chain uses TRBV3-1 with TRBJ1-5, with TRBD1 matching over 7 bases. Germline-derived CDR1 and CDR2 are LGHDT and YNNKEL (reference sequence). The trim removed 2 bases at V and 0 bases at J, leaving 1 base unmatched. This CDR3 spans 15 amino acids. Full variable domain (missing parts from reference TRBV3-1 and TRBJ1-5): DTAVSQTPKYLVTQMGNDKSIKCEQNLGHDTMYWYKQDSKKFLKIMFSYNNKELIINETVPNRFSPKSPDKAHLNLHINSLELGDSAVYFCASSQTGASNQPQHFGDGTRLSIL.